Listed below are T cell receptor beta chains from one sample, sequenced in a study of T-cell memory formation after mild COVID-19. A single record per CDR3 protein comes from TCRdb applying MiXCR to the 5' RACE reads. The repertoire holds about 260,000 distinct CDR3 sequences, with roughly 17% as singletons. Material for sequencing was PBMCs or a T cell subset sorted from them (not recorded which). Receptors were obtained from a man aged 18 to 30 who had mild COVID-19 (a few samples of this study predate the infection). Cell type and time point are not known. CDR3s include the opening cysteine and the closing phenylalanine or tryptophan. Each record gives: CDR3 protein, CDR3 DNA, clone size, D gene, J gene, V gene. A D gene is named only where the DNA matches it firmly. Where a row states a size, it is once, few, many or the class of an expanded clone; other rows omit it.

cdr3_aa: CASSPQGRQVTYEQYF; cdr3_nt: TGTGCCAGCAGCCCCCAGGGGAGACAGGTGACCTACGAGCAGTACTTC; clone_size: few; d_call: NA; j_call: TRBJ2-7; v_call: TRBV9
cdr3_aa: CASSYSRGSYGYTF; cdr3_nt: TGTGCCAGCAGTTATTCTCGGGGGAGCTATGGCTACACCTTC; clone_size: NA; d_call: NA; j_call: TRBJ1-2; v_call: TRBV27
cdr3_aa: CASSLVISGANVLTF; cdr3_nt: TGTGCCAGCAGCCTCGTCATCTCTGGGGCCAACGTCCTGACTTTC; clone_size: few; d_call: NA; j_call: TRBJ2-6; v_call: TRBV7-8
cdr3_aa: CAKIKGRDPLRTYGYTF; cdr3_nt: TGCGCCAAAATTAAGGGCAGGGATCCCCTTCGAACCTATGGCTACACCTTC; clone_size: once; d_call: NA; j_call: TRBJ1-2; v_call: TRBV5-1
cdr3_aa: CASSPLTGDTEAFF; cdr3_nt: TGCGCCAGCAGCCCGCTTACGGGGGACACTGAAGCTTTCTTT; clone_size: few; d_call: NA; j_call: TRBJ1-1; v_call: TRBV5-1
cdr3_aa: CASSPTTSGGGEQFF; cdr3_nt: TGTGCCAGCAGTCCAACTACTAGCGGGGGGGGTGAGCAGTTCTTC; clone_size: few; d_call: TRBD2; j_call: TRBJ2-1; v_call: TRBV12-3/TRBV12-4
cdr3_aa: CASSQESSGSKTQYF; cdr3_nt: TGCGCCAGCAGCCAAGAATCGTCAGGGTCGAAGACCCAGTACTTC; clone_size: few; d_call: NA; j_call: TRBJ2-5; v_call: TRBV4-1
cdr3_aa: CASSLKDSSDTQYF; cdr3_nt: TGTGCCAGCAGCTTGAAGGACTCCTCAGACACGCAGTATTTT; clone_size: NA; d_call: NA; j_call: TRBJ2-3; v_call: TRBV5-4
cdr3_aa: CASSLAVLDKYEQFF; cdr3_nt: TGCGCCAGCAGCTTGGCCGTGCTAGATAAATATGAGCAGTTCTTC; clone_size: NA; d_call: NA; j_call: TRBJ2-1; v_call: TRBV5-1
cdr3_aa: CASSEVGGHYGYTF; cdr3_nt: TGTGCCAGCAGTGAAGTGGGAGGGCACTATGGCTACACCTTC; clone_size: NA; d_call: NA; j_call: TRBJ1-2; v_call: TRBV6-1
cdr3_aa: CASRDGDPTGRYTF; cdr3_nt: TGCGCCAGCAGAGACGGGGACCCAACAGGCCGCTACACCTTC; clone_size: few; d_call: NA; j_call: TRBJ1-2; v_call: TRBV5-1
cdr3_aa: CASSLRQIGRNTEAFF; cdr3_nt: TGCGCCAGCAGCTTGAGGCAGATAGGTAGGAACACTGAAGCTTTCTTT; clone_size: NA; d_call: NA; j_call: TRBJ1-1; v_call: TRBV5-1
cdr3_aa: CATSETGGSYNEQFF; cdr3_nt: TGTGCCACCAGTGAGACAGGGGGCTCCTACAATGAGCAGTTCTTC; clone_size: NA; d_call: TRBD1; j_call: TRBJ2-1; v_call: TRBV24-1
cdr3_aa: CASRSYSNQPQHF; cdr3_nt: TGTGCCAGCAGGAGTTATAGCAATCAGCCCCAGCATTTT; clone_size: few; d_call: NA; j_call: TRBJ1-5; v_call: TRBV6-5
cdr3_aa: CAWSVSEGTEAFF; cdr3_nt: TGTGCCTGGAGTGTGTCCGAGGGCACTGAAGCTTTCTTT; clone_size: NA; d_call: NA; j_call: TRBJ1-1; v_call: TRBV30
cdr3_aa: CAWSVQGIAFF; cdr3_nt: TGTGCCTGGAGTGTACAGGGAATAGCTTTCTTT; clone_size: many; d_call: NA; j_call: TRBJ1-1; v_call: TRBV30
cdr3_aa: CASSPNRGANVLTF; cdr3_nt: TGTGCCAGCTCCCCCAACAGGGGGGCCAACGTCCTGACTTTC; clone_size: few; d_call: NA; j_call: TRBJ2-6; v_call: TRBV18
cdr3_aa: CAISESLGSVANVLTF; cdr3_nt: TGTGCCATCAGTGAGTCGCTTGGGTCTGTGGCCAACGTCCTGACTTTC; clone_size: few; d_call: NA; j_call: TRBJ2-6; v_call: TRBV10-3
cdr3_aa: CASSPPQGRGAEAFF; cdr3_nt: TGTGCCAGCTCACCACCACAGGGCCGGGGGGCTGAAGCTTTCTTT; clone_size: few; d_call: NA; j_call: TRBJ1-1; v_call: TRBV18
cdr3_aa: CASSFGNTGELFF; cdr3_nt: TGTGCCAGCAGCTTTGGAAACACCGGGGAGCTGTTTTTT; clone_size: many; d_call: NA; j_call: TRBJ2-2; v_call: TRBV7-2
cdr3_aa: CASRTDRGRNEKLFF; cdr3_nt: TGTGCCAGCAGAACAGACAGGGGGCGAAATGAAAAACTGTTTTTT; clone_size: NA; d_call: TRBD1; j_call: TRBJ1-4; v_call: TRBV12-3/TRBV12-4
cdr3_aa: CASSPGPRDSNQPQHF; cdr3_nt: TGTGCCAGCAGTCCGGGGCCCAGGGATAGCAATCAGCCCCAGCATTTT; clone_size: NA; d_call: NA; j_call: TRBJ1-5; v_call: TRBV12-3/TRBV12-4
cdr3_aa: CACRQALNYGYTF; cdr3_nt: TGTGCCTGCAGACAGGCTCTTAACTATGGCTACACCTTC; clone_size: few; d_call: NA; j_call: TRBJ1-2; v_call: TRBV30
cdr3_aa: CASSLDLGGGQTQYF; cdr3_nt: TGTGCCAGCAGCTTAGATCTCGGAGGAGGGCAGACCCAGTACTTC; clone_size: few; d_call: NA; j_call: TRBJ2-5; v_call: TRBV11-2
cdr3_aa: CASSAGAQVVYGYTF; cdr3_nt: TGTGCCAGCAGCGCAGGGGCCCAGGTGGTCTATGGCTACACCTTC; clone_size: NA; d_call: NA; j_call: TRBJ1-2; v_call: TRBV5-5
cdr3_aa: CASNISDRDPLYTGELFF; cdr3_nt: TGTGCCAGCAACATCAGTGACCGGGACCCCCTTTATACCGGGGAGCTGTTTTTT; clone_size: few; d_call: NA; j_call: TRBJ2-2; v_call: TRBV7-4
cdr3_aa: CASSPRLAGGQETQYF; cdr3_nt: TGTGCCAGCAGCCCAAGACTAGCGGGGGGGCAAGAGACCCAGTACTTC; clone_size: few; d_call: TRBD2; j_call: TRBJ2-5; v_call: TRBV5-6
cdr3_aa: CATQPGDRGQLDGYTF; cdr3_nt: TGTGCCACCCAGCCCGGGGACAGGGGGCAGTTAGATGGCTACACCTTC; clone_size: few; d_call: TRBD1; j_call: TRBJ1-2; v_call: TRBV12-3/TRBV12-4
cdr3_aa: CASSSQGNYGYTF; cdr3_nt: TGCGCCAGCAGTTCCCAGGGCAACTATGGCTACACCTTC; clone_size: NA; d_call: NA; j_call: TRBJ1-2; v_call: TRBV5-1
cdr3_aa: CASTFRILRDTYGYTF; cdr3_nt: TGTGCCAGCACCTTTCGAATCCTACGGGACACCTATGGCTACACCTTC; clone_size: few; d_call: NA; j_call: TRBJ1-2; v_call: TRBV12-3/TRBV12-4
cdr3_aa: CASSSPWTDTQYF; cdr3_nt: TGTGCCAGCAGCTCCCCGTGGACTGATACGCAGTATTTT; clone_size: few; d_call: NA; j_call: TRBJ2-3; v_call: TRBV7-3
cdr3_aa: CAISARGQETQYF; cdr3_nt: TGTGCCATCAGCGCCAGGGGGCAAGAGACCCAGTACTTC; clone_size: NA; d_call: TRBD1; j_call: TRBJ2-5; v_call: TRBV10-3
cdr3_aa: CASSVVTGSTYNEQFF; cdr3_nt: TGTGCCAGCAGCGTAGTTACAGGGTCGACCTACAATGAGCAGTTCTTC; clone_size: NA; d_call: NA; j_call: TRBJ2-1; v_call: TRBV9
cdr3_aa: CASASLGGGDQPQHF; cdr3_nt: TGTGCCAGCGCCTCTCTGGGGGGCGGTGATCAGCCCCAGCATTTT; clone_size: few; d_call: NA; j_call: TRBJ1-5; v_call: TRBV28
cdr3_aa: CASSLEPQGGRMNTEAFF; cdr3_nt: TGTGCCAGCAGCTTAGAGCCACAGGGGGGACGGATGAACACTGAAGCTTTCTTT; clone_size: NA; d_call: TRBD1; j_call: TRBJ1-1; v_call: TRBV7-6
cdr3_aa: CATTSRPGSTDTQYF; cdr3_nt: TGTGCCACCACCTCCCGACCGGGGAGCACAGATACGCAGTATTTT; clone_size: few; d_call: NA; j_call: TRBJ2-3; v_call: TRBV28
cdr3_aa: CSARDGREMNTEAFF; cdr3_nt: TGCAGTGCTAGAGATGGAAGGGAAATGAACACTGAAGCTTTCTTT; clone_size: NA; d_call: NA; j_call: TRBJ1-1; v_call: TRBV20-1
cdr3_aa: CASSLGSGGATDTQYF; cdr3_nt: TGCGCCAGCAGCTTAGGGAGCGGGGGGGCCACAGATACGCAGTATTTT; clone_size: NA; d_call: TRBD2; j_call: TRBJ2-3; v_call: TRBV5-1
cdr3_aa: CASSLGGATSNEQFF; cdr3_nt: TGTGCCAGCAGCTTGGGGGGGGCCACCTCCAATGAGCAGTTCTTC; clone_size: few; d_call: NA; j_call: TRBJ2-1; v_call: TRBV7-2
cdr3_aa: CSVATGGSSLTDTQYF; cdr3_nt: TGCAGCGTTGCAACAGGGGGCTCAAGTCTCACAGATACGCAGTATTTT; clone_size: NA; d_call: TRBD1; j_call: TRBJ2-3; v_call: TRBV29-1
cdr3_aa: CASSPYEFSTDTQYF; cdr3_nt: TGCGCCAGCAGCCCTTATGAATTCTCCACAGATACGCAGTATTTT; clone_size: few; d_call: NA; j_call: TRBJ2-3; v_call: TRBV4-3
cdr3_aa: CASSEMAGNEQFF; cdr3_nt: TGTGCCAGCAGTGAAATGGCGGGGAACGAGCAGTTCTTC; clone_size: many; d_call: NA; j_call: TRBJ2-1; v_call: TRBV6-1
cdr3_aa: CASSPARAEADTQYF; cdr3_nt: TGTGCCAGCAGCCCTGCCAGGGCAGAGGCAGATACGCAGTATTTT; clone_size: NA; d_call: NA; j_call: TRBJ2-3; v_call: TRBV12-3/TRBV12-4
cdr3_aa: CASSPLGGSNTGELFF; cdr3_nt: TGTGCCAGCAGCCCCTTGGGGGGCTCGAACACCGGGGAGCTGTTTTTT; clone_size: many; d_call: NA; j_call: TRBJ2-2; v_call: TRBV3-1
cdr3_aa: CASSQIASPLHF; cdr3_nt: TGTGCCAGCAGCCAAATCGCTTCACCCCTCCACTTT; clone_size: few; d_call: NA; j_call: TRBJ1-6; v_call: TRBV12-3/TRBV12-4
cdr3_aa: CASPNYAGELFF; cdr3_nt: TGTGCCAGTCCAAATTACGCCGGGGAGCTGTTTTTT; clone_size: many; d_call: NA; j_call: TRBJ2-2; v_call: TRBV21-1
cdr3_aa: CASSLRQEKGNQPQHF; cdr3_nt: TGTGCCAGCAGCTTAAGACAGGAAAAGGGCAATCAGCCCCAGCATTTT; clone_size: NA; d_call: NA; j_call: TRBJ1-5; v_call: TRBV7-3
cdr3_aa: CASSLRGAIYEQYF; cdr3_nt: TGTGCCAGCAGTTTGCGGGGGGCCATCTACGAGCAGTACTTC; clone_size: few; d_call: TRBD2; j_call: TRBJ2-7; v_call: TRBV12-3/TRBV12-4
cdr3_aa: CASSGTSGGAAYF; cdr3_nt: TGTGCCAGCAGTGGGACTAGCGGGGGGGCCGCGTACTTC; clone_size: few; d_call: TRBD2; j_call: TRBJ2-5; v_call: TRBV6-2/TRBV6-3
cdr3_aa: CASSLRRGGATNEKLFF; cdr3_nt: TGTGCCAGCAGTTTAAGGCGGGGCGGGGCAACTAATGAAAAACTGTTTTTT; clone_size: few; d_call: NA; j_call: TRBJ1-4; v_call: TRBV12-3/TRBV12-4
cdr3_aa: CASSMDRGGQPQHF; cdr3_nt: TGTGCCAGCAGTATGGACAGGGGCGGACAGCCCCAGCATTTT; clone_size: NA; d_call: TRBD1; j_call: TRBJ1-5; v_call: TRBV6-5
cdr3_aa: CASRKQEDTQYF; cdr3_nt: TGTGCCAGCAGGAAACAGGAGGATACGCAGTATTTT; clone_size: NA; d_call: NA; j_call: TRBJ2-3; v_call: TRBV7-2
cdr3_aa: CASSLGDRGFTDTQYF; cdr3_nt: TGCGCCAGCAGCTTGGGGGACAGAGGTTTCACAGATACGCAGTATTTT; clone_size: NA; d_call: TRBD1; j_call: TRBJ2-3; v_call: TRBV5-1
cdr3_aa: CASSLGARNTEAFF; cdr3_nt: TGTGCCAGCAGCTTGGGTGCGAGGAACACTGAAGCTTTCTTT; clone_size: NA; d_call: NA; j_call: TRBJ1-1; v_call: TRBV7-9
cdr3_aa: CSGETGRSDTQYF; cdr3_nt: TGCAGCGGAGAGACAGGGAGGTCAGATACGCAGTATTTT; clone_size: few; d_call: NA; j_call: TRBJ2-3; v_call: TRBV29-1
cdr3_aa: CSAMRGTNTEAFF; cdr3_nt: TGCAGTGCCATGAGGGGGACGAACACTGAAGCTTTCTTT; clone_size: few; d_call: NA; j_call: TRBJ1-1; v_call: TRBV20-1
cdr3_aa: CASSLTDRLDRRRNTEAFF; cdr3_nt: TGCGCCAGCAGCTTGACGGATAGATTGGACAGGAGACGAAACACTGAAGCTTTCTTT; clone_size: few; d_call: TRBD1; j_call: TRBJ1-1; v_call: TRBV5-1
cdr3_aa: CASSSTGGFGYGYTF; cdr3_nt: TGTGCCAGCAGTTCCACAGGGGGCTTTGGATATGGCTACACCTTC; clone_size: NA; d_call: TRBD1; j_call: TRBJ1-2; v_call: TRBV12-3/TRBV12-4
cdr3_aa: CASTPRQGSSFNTEAFF; cdr3_nt: TGTGCCAGCACCCCTCGACAGGGGAGTTCCTTCAACACTGAAGCTTTCTTT; clone_size: NA; d_call: TRBD1; j_call: TRBJ1-1; v_call: TRBV7-8
cdr3_aa: CASSVGFTDTQYF; cdr3_nt: TGTGCCAGCAGCGTTGGGTTCACAGATACGCAGTATTTT; clone_size: few; d_call: NA; j_call: TRBJ2-3; v_call: TRBV9